This T cell receptor (beta chain) was recovered during a study of Ad26.COV2.S vaccination and SARS-CoV-2 variants. Broader study findings: Participants in the vaccine arm had higher spike-specific TCR breadth; placebo recipients had lower. Possibly, TCR breadth and depth analyses underestimated total T cell responses.

J lost 1 base, V lost 0 bases, and 12 bases had no gene match. The CDR3 totals 19 residues. Treatment specified: some 19 received Ad26.COV2.S at low or high dose, single or two shots; several received placebo; per-sample allocation not given. Sampling was performed 63 days after the first vaccine or placebo injection. Remarks on this clone: Its target is not known.

Assay: immunoSEQ multiplex PCR; the TCRdb copy retains only in-frame clones and omits some. Here the sample spans 510,000 or so clones, around 85% being singletons. This TCR was recovered from a person between 18 and 65 years old who received the Ad26.COV2.S COVID-19 vaccine or a placebo. The chain recombines TRBV23-1 with TRBJ2-7; TRBD2 matches at 10 bases. TRBV23-1 is known as an ORF, though its function is uncertain. Sample: peripheral blood, taken in a trial of Ad26.COV2.S vaccine versus placebo. The CDR3 nucleotides are TGCGCCAGCAGTCAATCACCAGTCGGGACTAGCGCTAAATCCTACGAGCAGTACTTC. It yields the protein CASSQSPVGTSAKSYEQYF.